The source of this T cell receptor (beta chain) is a study of CD8+CD57+ T cells in acquired aplastic anemia. Study as a whole: Sorted CD4+ and CD8+ cells yielded DNA averaging approximately 3 ug.

Profiling that covered TCR beta VDJ and CDR3 relied on genomic DNA as its template. Using its own MiXCR run on the reads, TCRdb lists one record per CDR3 protein. The data contain about 81,000 distinct CDR3 sequences, about half of them seen just once; the ten biggest clones take up roughly 70%. Trimming cost V 6 bases and J 3 bases; bases outside gene matches: 7. CDR1 and CDR2 (germline): MGHDK, SYGVNS. The CDR3 has 15 amino acids. This clonotype was seen at least ten times. The origin of this receptor is a human donor in good health, serving as a control. V usage is TRBV25-1 and J usage is TRBJ2-3; 9 nucleotides agree with TRBD1. Sequenced: sorted CD4+, CD8+, or CD8+CD57+ T cells (not recorded which) from PBMCs. CDR3 loop: CASRPGQGRTDTQYF. The CDR3 DNA sequence: TGTGCCAGCAGGCCGGGACAGGGAAGGACAGATACGCAGTATTTT. The whole variable domain, remainder taken from reference TRBV25-1 and TRBJ2-3, is EADIYQTPRYLVIGTGKKITLECSQTMGHDKMYWYQQDPGMELHLIHYSYGVNSTEKGDLSSESTVSRIRTEHFPLTLESARPSHTSQYLCASRPGQGRTDTQYFGPGTRLTVL.